Each of the 30 T cell receptor beta chains below was sequenced from the same sample in a study of blood T cell repertoires in COVID-19. Data came from immunoSEQ multiplex PCR; TCRdb stores just in-frame clones and leaves some out. The table shows some 300,000 clones, with roughly 84% occurring only once. The sample taken for sequencing was PBMCs or T cells enriched from blood (not recorded which). The source of these receptors is a woman aged 30 to 39 who had recovered from COVID-19.

The genes are TRBV7-8 and TRBJ1-3; a possible D gene is TRBD1 (6 bases). V was shortened by 2 bases and J by 0 bases, with 8 bases between the two germline ends. This CDR3 has 15 residues. Germline V gene lookup returns CDR1 SGHVS and CDR2 FQNEAQ. In DNA, the CDR3 is TGTGCCAGCAGCTTAAGCAGGGGCTCTGGAAACACCATATATTTT. Its translation is CASSLSRGSGNTIYF.

This clone was detected only once. V is TRBV7-9 and J is TRBJ2-7; 7 bases line up with TRBD1. CDR3 length: 15 residues. V was clipped by 4 bases and J by 0 bases; unmatched bases: 6. The germline V gene encodes CDR1 SEHNR and CDR2 FQNEAQ (reference sequence). The CDR3 nucleotides are TGTGCCAGCAGCTATGGACAGGACAGCTCCTACGAGCAGTACTTC. It codes for CASSYGQDSSYEQYF.

The chain recombines TRBV2 with TRBJ2-2; D is perhaps TRBD2 (6 bases). Germline CDR1 reads SNHLY; CDR2 reads FYNNEI. This CDR3 is built from 14 residues. The V end lost 7 bases, the J end lost 4 bases, and 13 bases lay between the germline ends. The CDR3 is CASTYLGGTGELFF. CDR3 coding DNA: TGTGCCAGCACCTACCTCGGGGGCACCGGGGAGCTGTTTTTT.

V usage is TRBV27 and J usage is TRBJ1-5, with 9 bases fitting TRBD1. The CDR3 spans 14 residues. Trimming cost V 3 bases and J 9 bases; bases outside gene matches: 6. Germline V gives CDR1 MNHEY, CDR2 SMNVEV (reference sequence). The CDR3 here is CASSLSTTGGPQHF. The CDR3 region has the DNA TGTGCCAGCAGTTTGTCTACGACAGGGGGGCCCCAGCATTTT.

V is TRBV14 and J is TRBJ2-7; 8 bases map to TRBD1. The CDR3 is 14 residues long. Trimming cost V 5 bases and J 2 bases; bases outside gene matches: 5. Germline CDR1 is SGHDN and CDR2 is FVKESK. Here the CDR3 DNA reads TGTGCCAGCAGCGGACAGGGTCCGACCTACGAGCAGTACTTC. It codes for CASSGQGPTYEQYF.

The chain uses TRBV28 and TRBJ1-1, with 7 bases aligning to TRBD1. Germline V gene data show CDR1 as MDHEN and CDR2 as SYDVKM. Trimming took 6 bases from V and 1 from J; bases not matched to a gene: 8. The CDR3 covers 15 residues. CDR3 nucleotide sequence: TGTGCCAGCAGCTCCTTACAGGGGAGGAACACTGAAGCTTTCTTT. Translation gives CASSSLQGRNTEAFF.

This clone showed up just a few times. The chain joins TRBV4-2 to TRBJ1-2; D gene uncertain. This CDR3 comprises 14 residues. From germline, CDR1 is LGHNA and CDR2 YNFKEQ. Deletions cut 0 bases from V and 2 bases from J, with 7 bases between. The CDR3 sequence is CASSQDRQNYGYTF. The CDR3 region has the DNA TGTGCCAGCAGCCAAGATCGACAAAACTATGGCTACACCTTC.

This clone occurred a few times. The chain recombines TRBV25-1 with TRBJ1-4; 12 positions agree with TRBD1. The V gene's germline CDR1 is MGHDK and CDR2 SYGVNS. The CDR3 is made up of 15 amino acids. Germline trimming cut 8 bases from V and 11 bases from J; bases unmatched to any gene: 12. The chain's CDR3 is CASGTSGTGGRKLFF. CDR3 in DNA: TGTGCCAGCGGCACCTCCGGGACAGGGGGCAGGAAACTGTTTTTT.

The J gene is TRBJ1-2, the V gene TRBV18; 11 bases agree with TRBD1. Germline loops: CDR1 KGHSH, CDR2 LQKENI. The ends lost 4 bases at V and 3 bases at J; junction bases unmatched: 4. The CDR3 loop spans 15 amino acids. The DNA of the CDR3 is TGTGCCAGCTCACAGGGACAGGGGGAATACTATGGCTACACCTTC. It specifies CASSQGQGEYYGYTF. The full variable domain, its missing parts supplied by reference TRBV18 and TRBJ1-2, is NAGVMQNPRHLVRRRGQEARLRCSPMKGHSHVYWYRQLPEEGLKFMVYLQKENIIDESGMPKERFSAEFPKEGPSILRIQQVVRGDSAAYFCASSQGQGEYYGYTFGSGTRLTVV.

The chain is built from TRBV28 and TRBJ1-5; 11 positions agree with TRBD1. The CDR3 runs to 15 residues. Trimming removed 5 bases from V and 7 bases from J; junction bases left unmatched: 7. Per the germline V gene, CDR1 is MDHEN and CDR2 is SYDVKM. The CDR3 bases are TGTGCCAGCAGTCTTTCGGGACAGGGGGGGCAGCCCCAGCATTTT. Protein sequence: CASSLSGQGGQPQHF.

CDR3 sequence (DNA): TGTGCCAGCAGCTCACAGGGCCACGGGGTCAATCAGCCCCAGCATTTT. It translates to CASSSQGHGVNQPQHF. This chain uses TRBV7-9 with TRBJ1-5; D is perhaps TRBD1 (6 bases). V lost 4 bases to trimming and J lost 3 bases, with 16 bases between them. Germline lookup yields CDR1 SEHNR and CDR2 FQNEAQ (reference sequence). This CDR3 region has 16 residues.

This clone appeared a single time. The same CDR3 also results from other DNA sequences found in this sample. The rearrangement uses TRBV6-1 and TRBJ1-1, with D uncertain. The germline gives CDR1 MNHNS, CDR2 SASEGT. The CDR3 contains 14 residues. Trimming pared 0 bases from V and 1 base from J, leaving 6 bases between. The CDR3 is CASSEARANTEAFF. As DNA, the CDR3 is TGTGCCAGCAGTGAAGCGAGGGCGAACACTGAAGCTTTCTTT.

The chain uses TRBV6-5 and TRBJ2-2, with TRBD2 identical over 9 bases. The J segment lost 3 bases and the V segment lost 5 bases, leaving 4 bases of the junction unmatched. The CDR3 runs 15 residues. Germline V gene sequence: CDR1 MNHEY, CDR2 SVGAGI. CDR3: CASSSSGGHTGELFF. CDR3 nucleotides: TGTGCCAGCAGTAGTAGCGGGGGACACACCGGGGAGCTGTTTTTT.

The rearrangement uses TRBV4-2 and TRBJ2-1; 12 bases agree with TRBD2. CDR1 and CDR2 from the germline V gene are LGHNA and YNFKEQ. CDR3 length: 17 residues. J lost 6 bases, V lost 3 bases, and 9 bases had no gene match. The CDR3 DNA is TGTGCCAGCAGCCAGTTGGCTAGCGGGGGGGCCGTCAATGAGCAGTTCTTC. Its protein product is CASSQLASGGAVNEQFF.

The V gene is TRBV2, the J gene TRBJ1-6, with D possibly being TRBD1 (5 bases). Germline V gives CDR1 SNHLY, CDR2 FYNNEI. The V end lost 10 bases, the J end lost 8 bases, and 15 bases lay between the germline ends. This CDR3 comprises 13 residues. CDR3 amino acids: CAKEGLGDSPLHF. The CDR3 DNA sequence: TGTGCCAAGGAGGGGCTCGGTGATTCACCCCTCCACTTT.

The chain joins TRBV2 to TRBJ1-1; 9 positions match TRBD1. The CDR3 length is 14 residues. CDR1 and CDR2 (germline): SNHLY, FYNNEI. Trimming took 6 bases from V and 4 from J; bases not matched to a gene: 6. DNA for the CDR3: TGTGCCAGCAGGACGACAGGGGGAAGCACTGAAGCTTTCTTT. Translating it yields CASRTTGGSTEAFF.

The chain has TRBV28 and TRBJ1-6; 8 bases fit TRBD1. The CDR3 is 16 amino acids. Germline-derived CDR1 and CDR2 are MDHEN and SYDVKM. V was clipped by 2 bases and J by 7 bases; unmatched bases: 7. The CDR3 reads CASSLLGQGNNSPLHF. The CDR3 DNA follows: TGTGCCAGCAGTTTACTTGGACAGGGTAACAATTCACCCCTCCACTTT.

The chain is built from TRBV18 and TRBJ2-3, with 7 positions matching TRBD1. CDR1 is KGHSH and CDR2 is LQKENI in the germline V gene. After removal of 4 bases from V and 4 bases from J, the junction contained 5 bases not matched to a gene. This CDR3 region has 14 residues. The CDR3 region has the DNA TGTGCCAGCTCACGAAAGACAGGGTCAGATACGCAGTATTTT. Translating it yields CASSRKTGSDTQYF.

The chain couples TRBV2 to TRBJ2-5, with 10 positions matching TRBD1. This CDR3 has 14 residues. V shed 7 bases and J 2 bases; nucleotides not matched to a gene: 4. Germline V lookup: CDR1 SNHLY, CDR2 FYNNEI. Here the CDR3 reads CASTGTGVQETQYF. In nucleotides, the CDR3 is TGTGCCAGCACAGGGACAGGGGTACAAGAGACCCAGTACTTC.

The V and J genes are TRBV3-1 (or the pseudogene TRBV3-2) and TRBJ2-7; 10 bases line up with TRBD2. From germline, CDR1 is LGHDT and CDR2 YNNKEL (reference sequence). The CDR3 contains 16 residues. The V segment lost 2 bases and the J segment 4 bases; nucleotides outside the gene matches: 8. CDR3 in amino acids: CASSQPKRGGPYEQYF. CDR3 sequence (DNA): TGTGCCAGCAGCCAACCAAAGCGGGGGGGCCCTTACGAGCAGTACTTC.

The V call is TRBV24-1, the J call TRBJ2-5, with 8 bases matching TRBD2. The CDR3 is 14 amino acids. CDR1 and CDR2 (germline): KGHDR, SFDVKD. J was trimmed by 5 bases and V by 3 bases; bases with no gene match: 4. CDR3 DNA: TGTGCCACCAGTGATGGACTAGCCGGGGAGACCCAGTACTTC. It encodes CATSDGLAGETQYF.

The chain employs TRBV7-6 and TRBJ1-1; D not resolved. Between the trimmed V and J ends, which lost 5 bases and 1 base, there was a span of 8 bases. This CDR3 has 13 residues. Germline V CDR1 and CDR2: SGHVS, FNYEAQ. The CDR3 protein is CASSRERNTEAFF. The CDR3 DNA reads as TGTGCCAGCAGCCGGGAGAGGAACACTGAAGCTTTCTTT.

V gene TRBV6-6 combines with J gene TRBJ2-3; TRBD1 matches 7 bases. The V segment lost 6 bases and the J segment 1 base; nucleotides outside the gene matches: 4. CDR1 is MNHNY, CDR2 SVGAGI, per germline (reference sequence). The CDR3 consists of 14 residues. CDR3 loop: CASSPQGGTDTQYF. CDR3 nucleotides: TGTGCCAGCAGCCCTCAGGGGGGCACAGATACGCAGTATTTT.

V is TRBV3-1 (or the pseudogene TRBV3-2) and J is TRBJ1-1; 7 nucleotides match TRBD1. The CDR3 length is 14 residues. Trimming cost V 5 bases and J 1 base; bases outside gene matches: 4. The germline gives CDR1 LGHDT, CDR2 YNNKEL (reference sequence). The CDR3 DNA sequence: TGTGCCAGCAGCTCCCAGGGGGGGAACACTGAAGCTTTCTTT. It yields the protein CASSSQGGNTEAFF.

The genes are TRBV3-1 (or the pseudogene TRBV3-2) and TRBJ2-4, with a possible D match to TRBD1 (5 bases). The CDR3 is made up of 17 amino acids. Germline assignment: CDR1 LGHDT and CDR2 YNNKEL (reference sequence). V was trimmed by 3 bases and J by 1 base, leaving 16 bases between them. CDR3 DNA sequence: TGTGCCAGCAGCCACACCAGGGCCCCGGTGGCCAAAAACATTCAGTACTTC. The encoded protein is CASSHTRAPVAKNIQYF.

The CDR3 loop is CASSLGLALYNEQFF. The CDR3, as DNA: TGTGCCAGCAGCTTAGGACTAGCGCTCTACAATGAGCAGTTCTTC. This rearrangement joins TRBV11-2 to TRBJ2-1, with TRBD2 matching 8 bases. CDR3 length: 15 amino acids. V lost 1 base to trimming and J lost 3 bases; unmatched junction nucleotides: 2. Looked up from germline, CDR1 is SGHAT and CDR2 is FQNNGV.

The J gene is TRBJ1-2, the V gene TRBV28, with 9 positions matching TRBD1. The CDR3 runs 16 residues. Losses at the gene ends were 7 bases for V and 5 bases for J; bases not matched to a gene: 14. From germline, CDR1 is MDHEN and CDR2 SYDVKM. Written as DNA, the CDR3 is TGTGCCAGCACCTCACCGGGGGGACAGGGCCATTATGGCTACACCTTC. Translated: CASTSPGGQGHYGYTF.

The V call is TRBV5-5, the J call TRBJ2-1; TRBD1 matches at 10 bases. V was clipped by 1 base and J by 7 bases; unmatched bases: 8. This CDR3 region has 16 residues. The germline CDR1 and CDR2 sequences are SGHKS and YYEKEE (reference sequence). The CDR3 protein is CASSLWPRTGGNEQFF. In nucleotides, the CDR3 is TGTGCCAGCAGCTTGTGGCCCCGGACAGGGGGAAATGAGCAGTTCTTC.

V is TRBV24-1 and J is TRBJ1-5; 9 bases are a match to TRBD1. The CDR3 is made up of 15 amino acids. Per the germline V gene, CDR1 is KGHDR and CDR2 is SFDVKD. V shed 9 bases and J 7 bases; nucleotides not matched to a gene: 12. The CDR3 DNA sequence: TGTGCCACCTCGCGGACAGGGGAGGGTTGGCAGCCCCAGCATTTT. Amino acid sequence: CATSRTGEGWQPQHF.

The rearrangement links TRBV7-8 to TRBJ1-3; 8 bases line up with TRBD1. Germline CDR1 SGHVS, CDR2 FQNEAQ. Trimming cost V 1 base and J 2 bases; bases outside gene matches: 7. This CDR3 contains 17 residues. CDR3 coding DNA: TGTGCCAGCAGCTTAGGGGGGCAGGGGGCGGCTGGAAACACCATATATTTT. Its protein is CASSLGGQGAAGNTIYF.